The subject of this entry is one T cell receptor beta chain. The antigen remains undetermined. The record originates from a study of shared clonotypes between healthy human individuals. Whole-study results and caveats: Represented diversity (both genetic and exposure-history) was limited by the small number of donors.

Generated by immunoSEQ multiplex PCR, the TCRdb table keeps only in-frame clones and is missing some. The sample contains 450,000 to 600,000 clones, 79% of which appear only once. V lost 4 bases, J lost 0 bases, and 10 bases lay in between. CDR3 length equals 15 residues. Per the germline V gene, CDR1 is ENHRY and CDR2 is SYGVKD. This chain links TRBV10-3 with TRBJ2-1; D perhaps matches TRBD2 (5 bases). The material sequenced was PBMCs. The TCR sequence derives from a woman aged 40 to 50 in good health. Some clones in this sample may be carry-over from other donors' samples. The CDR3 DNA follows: TGTGCCATCAGTGCGGACGGAGGCTCCTACAATGAGCAGTTCTTC. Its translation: CAISADGGSYNEQFF.